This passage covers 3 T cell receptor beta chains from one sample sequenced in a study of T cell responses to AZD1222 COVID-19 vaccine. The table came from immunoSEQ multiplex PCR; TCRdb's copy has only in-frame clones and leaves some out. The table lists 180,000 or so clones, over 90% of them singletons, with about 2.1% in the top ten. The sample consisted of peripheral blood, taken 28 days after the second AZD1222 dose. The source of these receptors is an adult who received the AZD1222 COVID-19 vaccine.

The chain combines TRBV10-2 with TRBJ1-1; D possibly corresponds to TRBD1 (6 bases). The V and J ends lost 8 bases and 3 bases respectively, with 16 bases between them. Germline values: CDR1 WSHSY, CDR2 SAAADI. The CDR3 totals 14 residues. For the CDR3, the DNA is TGCGCCAGCGTGGGTCAAGGGGGGTACACTGAAGCTTTCTTT. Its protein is CASVGQGGYTEAFF.

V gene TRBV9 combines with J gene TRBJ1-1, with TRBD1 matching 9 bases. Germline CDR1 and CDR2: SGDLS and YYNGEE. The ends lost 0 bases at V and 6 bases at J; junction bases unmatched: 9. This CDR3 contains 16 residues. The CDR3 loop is CASSVGGDRVYPEAFF. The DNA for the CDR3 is TGTGCCAGCAGCGTAGGGGGGGACAGGGTTTACCCTGAAGCTTTCTTT.

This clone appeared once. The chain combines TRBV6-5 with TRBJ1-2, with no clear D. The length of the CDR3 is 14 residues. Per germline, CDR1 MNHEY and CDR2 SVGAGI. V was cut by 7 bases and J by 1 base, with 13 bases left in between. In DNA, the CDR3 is TGTGCCAGCATCCCTGAGGGCGGTAACTATGGCTACACCTTC. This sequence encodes CASIPEGGNYGYTF.